The 5 T cell receptor beta chains given below trace back to one sample, sequenced in a study of cytomegalovirus exposure and HLA in healthy donors. The PCR ran on 60 Vbeta and 13 Jbeta primers. Assay used: immunoSEQ multiplex PCR; TCRdb lists only in-frame clones, some missing. Among approximately 140,000 clones listed, 60% to 70% were seen once. The sequencing input was PBMCs. The origin of the receptors is a woman in her sixties or seventies in good health and CMV-seropositive.

The gene calls are TRBV6-5 and TRBJ1-1, with TRBD1 matching over 7 bases. The CDR3 loop spans 15 amino acids. The V gene end was trimmed by 0 bases and the J gene end by 1 base; junction bases not matched to a gene: 2. Per germline, CDR1 MNHEY and CDR2 SVGAGI. The CDR3 sequence is CASSYSGGPNTEAFF. For the CDR3, the DNA is TGTGCCAGCAGTTACTCAGGGGGCCCGAACACTGAAGCTTTCTTT.

This chain connects TRBV4-1 to TRBJ2-2, with 9 positions matching TRBD1. Germline trimming cut 1 base from V and 9 bases from J; bases unmatched to any gene: 9. The CDR3 loop spans 16 amino acids. Germline lookup yields CDR1 MGHRA and CDR2 YSYEKL. CDR3 DNA: TGCGCCAGCAGCCAAGGACAGGACAGGGGCGTGCGGGAGCTGTTTTTT. It translates to CASSQGQDRGVRELFF.

The chain joins TRBV5-1 to TRBJ1-3; possible D gene TRBD2, 6 bases. The tail of the sequence fits TRBJ2-2 better, so the J call may be wrong. The CDR3 consists of 14 residues. The germline CDR1 and CDR2 sequences are SGHRS and YFSETQ. CDR3 DNA sequence: TGCGCCAGCTCGGGGGTCTCGAACACCGGGGAGCTGTTTTTT. The encoded protein is CASSGVSNTGELFF.

The chain couples TRBV27 to TRBJ1-1; TRBD1 matches at 7 bases. The CDR3 totals 12 residues. V lost 8 bases to trimming and J lost 2 bases; unmatched junction nucleotides: 2. The germline V gene encodes CDR1 MNHEY and CDR2 SMNVEV (reference sequence). CDR3 bases: TGTGCCAGCCGGGACAGTAACACTGAAGCTTTCTTT. Residues: CASRDSNTEAFF.

This clone was seen only a few times. The chain uses TRBV5-4 and TRBJ2-7, with D perhaps TRBD1 (6 bases). The V end lost 3 bases, the J end lost 4 bases, and 14 bases lay between the germline ends. The germline V gene has CDR1 SGHNT and CDR2 YYREEE (reference sequence). This CDR3 is built from 14 residues. CDR3 amino acids: CASSSAGTNYEQYF. For the CDR3, the DNA is TGTGCCAGCAGCTCCGCAGGGACAAATTACGAGCAGTACTTC.